The 24 T cell receptor beta chains in this list originate from one sample, sequenced in a study of OX40 agonist ivuxolimab in advanced cancers. The data were produced by immunoSEQ multiplex PCR, yet TCRdb's version contains in-frame clones alone and is incomplete. The sample consists of 53,000 or so clones, around 88% of them appearing once. The sample consisted of CD4+ or CD8+ T cells sorted from blood, taken in a trial of the OX40 agonist ivuxolimab. Every receptor here comes from an adult with an advanced solid tumor such as melanoma, head and neck, liver or kidney cancer.

This clone has only a few counts. This chain joins TRBV2 and TRBJ2-4; 7 positions agree with TRBD1. The trim removed 6 bases at V and 15 bases at J, leaving 11 bases unmatched. Germline assignment: CDR1 SNHLY and CDR2 FYNNEI. The CDR3 extends over 12 amino acids. The CDR3 region has the DNA TGTGCCAGCAGACCCACGACAGGGCCTTGGTACTTC. Its protein is CASRPTTGPWYF.

V usage is TRBV2 and J usage is TRBJ2-3; 7 bases agree with TRBD2. The CDR3 has 15 residues. Looked up from germline, CDR1 is SNHLY and CDR2 is FYNNEI. V shed 1 base and J 3 bases; nucleotides not matched to a gene: 4. As DNA, the CDR3 is TGTGCCAGCAGTGAAGAGGGAGGGAGTACAGATACGCAGTATTTT. Amino acids: CASSEEGGSTDTQYF.

V usage is TRBV28 and J usage is TRBJ2-2; D may be TRBD2 (7 bases). Trimming shortened V by 6 bases and J by 3 bases, and 17 bases separated the two germline ends. The CDR3 length is 16 residues. Germline V gene lookup returns CDR1 MDHEN and CDR2 SYDVKM. The CDR3 bases are TGTGCCAGCAGCCATAGGGGGGGGAGGCACACCGGGGAGCTGTTTTTT. This encodes CASSHRGGRHTGELFF.

This chain joins TRBV9 and TRBJ1-1; D might be TRBD1 (5 bases). CDR1 is SGDLS and CDR2 is YYNGEE in the germline V gene. The CDR3 runs 15 residues. V shed 6 bases and J shed 2 bases, with 17 bases lying between them. As DNA, the CDR3 is TGTGCCAGCACCCGGACGGGGCGAGTAAACACTGAAGCTTTCTTT. Translated: CASTRTGRVNTEAFF.

The V call is TRBV27, the J call TRBJ2-7, with 7 bases matching TRBD1. The CDR3 has 12 amino acids. CDR1 and CDR2 from the germline V gene are MNHEY and SMNVEV (reference sequence). J was trimmed by 7 bases and V by 3 bases; bases with no gene match: 3. The CDR3: CASSFTGVEQYF. Written as DNA, the CDR3 is TGTGCCAGCAGTTTCACAGGGGTAGAGCAGTACTTC.

The gene calls are TRBV4-2 and TRBJ2-3; TRBD2 agrees at 9 bases. V was clipped by 0 bases and J by 4 bases; unmatched bases: 2. Germline V gene data show CDR1 as LGHNA and CDR2 as YNFKEQ. The CDR3 sequence is 15 residues long. The CDR3, as DNA: TGTGCCAGCAGCCAAGAGCGGGAGGGCCCAGATACGCAGTATTTT. It codes for CASSQEREGPDTQYF.

This rearrangement joins TRBV23-1 to TRBJ1-1; no definite D call. TRBV23-1 is filed as an ORF, its function uncertain. V was pared by 2 bases and J by 7 bases, with 11 bases between. The CDR3 sequence is 13 residues long. The CDR3 region has the DNA TGCGCCAGCAGTCAACCGACCCTAATTGAAGCTTTCTTT. Its translation is CASSQPTLIEAFF.

V and J are TRBV2 and TRBJ2-5; TRBD1 aligns across 7 bases. The V gene's germline CDR1 is SNHLY and CDR2 FYNNEI. The CDR3 contains 14 residues. With V trimmed by 5 bases and J by 2 bases, 5 bases remained unmatched. CDR3 sequence (DNA): TGTGCCAGCAGTCAGGGGACAGCACAAGAGACCCAGTACTTC. This encodes CASSQGTAQETQYF. The full variable domain, rest sourced from reference TRBV2 and TRBJ2-5, is EPEVTQTPSHQVTQMGQEVILRCVPISNHLYFYWYRQILGQKVEFLVSFYNNEISEKSEIFDDQFSVERPDGSNFTLKIRSTKLEDSAMYFCASSQGTAQETQYFGPGTRLLVL.

Here the CDR3 DNA reads TGTGCCAGCAGTTACGGGGGCTTTGACAGGGCAAATGAGCAGTTCTTC. Protein: CASSYGGFDRANEQFF. The rearrangement uses TRBV6-6 and TRBJ2-1, with 7 positions matching TRBD1. CDR1 is MNHNY, CDR2 SVGAGI, per germline (reference sequence). Germline trimming cut 2 bases from V and 7 bases from J; bases unmatched to any gene: 11. The CDR3 sequence is 16 residues long.

The rearrangement uses TRBV18 and TRBJ2-3; D is ambiguous. Germline lookup yields CDR1 KGHSH and CDR2 LQKENI. Trimming cost V 0 bases and J 2 bases, with 6 bases left between them. The CDR3 totals 14 residues. The CDR3 nucleotides read TGTGCCAGCTCACCACCTGGGAACACAGATACGCAGTATTTT. It is translated as CASSPPGNTDTQYF.

This clone has a single count. The CDR3 sequence is CASRLGRRDLRTGELFF. CDR3 bases: TGTGCCAGCAGATTGGGCCGCCGGGACCTGCGGACCGGGGAGCTGTTTTTT. This chain links TRBV21-1 with TRBJ2-2. TRBV21-1 is annotated as a pseudogene. CDR3 length equals 17 residues.

J is TRBJ2-4 and V is TRBV7-8, with D possibly being TRBD1 or TRBD2 (5 bases each). The CDR3 contains 13 residues. Germline V CDR1 and CDR2: SGHVS, FQNEAQ. V was cut by 3 bases and J by 8 bases, with 11 bases left in between. The CDR3 DNA follows: TGTGCCAGCAGCTTTGGGGGTACGGACATTCAGTACTTC. The encoded protein is CASSFGGTDIQYF.

The rearrangement uses TRBV2 and TRBJ2-2; D ambiguous. V was shortened by 7 bases and J by 7 bases, with 19 bases between the two germline ends. The CDR3 spans 15 residues. The germline gives CDR1 SNHLY, CDR2 FYNNEI. In nucleotides, the CDR3 is TGTGCCAGCACCCTGAACATCGGGCGAGGCGGGGAGCTGTTTTTT. Its translation is CASTLNIGRGGELFF.

The rearrangement uses TRBV6-1 and TRBJ2-1, with D tentatively TRBD2 (6 bases). In germline, CDR1 is MNHNS, CDR2 SASEGT. Between the trimmed V and J ends, which lost 2 bases and 5 bases, there was a span of 13 bases. The CDR3 runs to 15 residues. The CDR3 sequence is CASSERLAKDNEQFF. In DNA form, the CDR3 reads TGTGCCAGCAGTGAAAGGCTAGCGAAGGACAATGAGCAGTTCTTC.

The chain joins TRBV10-3 to TRBJ2-7; 8 nucleotides agree with TRBD2. The CDR3 totals 14 residues. Per the germline V gene, CDR1 is ENHRY and CDR2 is SYGVKD. The V and J ends lost 5 bases and 0 bases, in that order; junction bases with no gene match: 3. DNA of the CDR3: TGTGCCATCAGTTTTAGCGGGAACTCCTACGAGCAGTACTTC. As protein: CAISFSGNSYEQYF.

The CDR3: CASSQRRTGVGETQYF. CDR3 sequence (DNA): TGTGCCAGCTCACAGCGTCGGACAGGAGTGGGGGAGACCCAGTACTTC. The chain carries TRBV18 and TRBJ2-5, with 7 positions matching TRBD1. CDR3 size: 16 residues. Germline V gene lookup returns CDR1 KGHSH and CDR2 LQKENI. V shed 4 bases and J 5 bases; nucleotides not matched to a gene: 13.

The gene calls are TRBV4-1 and TRBJ2-7; 8 bases map to TRBD1. Per germline, CDR1 MGHRA and CDR2 YSYEKL. With 7 bases clipped from V and 6 bases from J, the junction kept 8 bases outside the gene matches. The CDR3 length is 13 residues. CDR3 amino acids: CASKGTGTGEQYF. As DNA, the CDR3 is TGCGCCAGCAAGGGGACCGGGACAGGCGAGCAGTACTTC.

The V gene is TRBV6-1, the J gene TRBJ2-5; D might be TRBD1 (5 bases). Germline V gives CDR1 MNHNS, CDR2 SASEGT. The germline V and J ends were trimmed by 4 bases and 5 bases, with 11 bases remaining between them. The length of the CDR3 is 13 residues. CDR3 bases: TGTGCCAGCAGTGCAGGGATACGGGAGACCCAGTACTTC. It encodes CASSAGIRETQYF.

The chain employs TRBV28 and TRBJ2-1, with TRBD2 matching over 11 bases. CDR3 size: 16 residues. Per the germline V gene, CDR1 is MDHEN and CDR2 is SYDVKM. The V segment lost 0 bases and the J segment 8 bases; nucleotides outside the gene matches: 6. CDR3 nucleotides: TGTGCCAGCAGTTTATGGCTAGCGGGAGGCAGGCATGAGCAGTTCTTC. Its translation is CASSLWLAGGRHEQFF.

The V call is TRBV29-1, the J call TRBJ2-3; D may be TRBD1 (6 bases). The CDR3 is 14 amino acids. Trimming removed 3 bases from V and 0 bases from J, with 10 bases in between. The germline CDR1 and CDR2 sequences are SQVTM and ANQGSEA. CDR3 residues: CSVDVGQSTDTQYF. The CDR3 DNA reads TGCAGCGTTGACGTCGGACAGAGCACAGATACGCAGTATTTT.

The gene calls are TRBV11-3 and TRBJ2-7; TRBD1 might be the D (5 bases). V was pared by 3 bases and J by 4 bases, with 10 bases between. CDR1 and CDR2 from the germline V gene are SGHNT and YENEEA. The CDR3 contains 13 residues. CDR3 bases: TGTGCCAGCAGCTTTTCGCAGGGTTACGAGCAGTACTTC. This codes for CASSFSQGYEQYF.

The rearrangement joins TRBV6-5 to TRBJ2-7, with 8 bases fitting TRBD1. Germline V lookup: CDR1 MNHEY, CDR2 SVGAGI. The length of the CDR3 is 16 residues. V was clipped by 2 bases and J by 2 bases; unmatched bases: 8. The CDR3 protein is CASSYAPGQATYEQYF. CDR3 bases: TGTGCCAGCAGTTACGCTCCGGGACAGGCTACCTACGAGCAGTACTTC.

The chain has TRBV5-6 and TRBJ1-4; D is unclear. The CDR3 contains 16 residues. V lost 6 bases and J lost 4, with 19 bases in between. The V gene's germline CDR1 is SGHDT and CDR2 YYEEEE. CDR3 in amino acids: CASNPRRSRINEKLFF. CDR3 DNA: TGTGCCAGCAACCCCCGCCGCAGTAGGATTAATGAAAAACTGTTTTTT.

The sample holds one count of this clone. V gene TRBV9 combines with J gene TRBJ2-3; D not certain. CDR1 and CDR2 from the germline V gene are SGDLS and YYNGEE. CDR3 size: 15 residues. V was pared by 2 bases and J by 6 bases, with 16 bases between. The chain's CDR3 is CASSVAGPLGDTQYF. The CDR3 nucleotides read TGTGCCAGCAGCGTGGCTGGTCCCCTCGGGGATACGCAGTATTTT. The variable domain in full, completed from reference TRBV9 and TRBJ2-3, reads DSGVTQTPKHLITATGQRVTLRCSPRSGDLSVYWYQQSLDQGLQFLIQYYNGEERAKGNILERFSAQQFPDLHSELNLSSLELGDSALYFCASSVAGPLGDTQYFGPGTRLTVL.